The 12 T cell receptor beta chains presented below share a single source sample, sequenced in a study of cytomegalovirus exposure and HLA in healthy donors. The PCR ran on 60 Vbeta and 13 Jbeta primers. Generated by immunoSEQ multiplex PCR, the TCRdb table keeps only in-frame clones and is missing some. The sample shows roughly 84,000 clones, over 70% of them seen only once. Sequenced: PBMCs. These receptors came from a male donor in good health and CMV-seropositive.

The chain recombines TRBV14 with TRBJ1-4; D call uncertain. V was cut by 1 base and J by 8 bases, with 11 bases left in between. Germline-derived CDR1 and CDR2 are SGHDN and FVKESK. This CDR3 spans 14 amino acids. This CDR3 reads CASSQATPEEKLFF. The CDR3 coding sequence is TGTGCCAGCAGCCAAGCGACCCCGGAGGAAAAACTGTTTTTT.

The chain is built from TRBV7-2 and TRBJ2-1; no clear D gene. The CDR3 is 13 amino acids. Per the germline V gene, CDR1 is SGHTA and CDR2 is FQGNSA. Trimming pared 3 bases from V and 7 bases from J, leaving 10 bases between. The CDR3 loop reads CASSFLIHNEQFF. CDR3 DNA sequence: TGTGCCAGCAGCTTCCTGATACATAATGAGCAGTTCTTC.

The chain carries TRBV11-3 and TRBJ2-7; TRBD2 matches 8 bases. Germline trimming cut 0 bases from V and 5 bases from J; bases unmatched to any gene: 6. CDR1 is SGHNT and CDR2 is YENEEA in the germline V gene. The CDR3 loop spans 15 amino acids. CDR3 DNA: TGTGCCAGCAGCTTAGAAAGCGGGAGTCACCACGAGCAGTACTTC. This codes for CASSLESGSHHEQYF.

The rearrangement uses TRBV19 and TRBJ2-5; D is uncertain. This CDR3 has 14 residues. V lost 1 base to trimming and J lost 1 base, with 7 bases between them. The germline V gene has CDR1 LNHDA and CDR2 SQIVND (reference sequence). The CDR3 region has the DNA TGTGCCAGTAGTATAGGCGCTATCCAAGAGACCCAGTACTTC. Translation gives CASSIGAIQETQYF.

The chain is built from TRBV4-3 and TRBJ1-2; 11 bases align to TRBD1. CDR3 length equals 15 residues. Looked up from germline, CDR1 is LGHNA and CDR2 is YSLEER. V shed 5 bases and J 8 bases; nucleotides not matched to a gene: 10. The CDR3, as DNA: TGCGCCAGCAGCGAGAGGACAGGGGGCGTTTGGGGCTACACCTTC. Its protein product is CASSERTGGVWGYTF.

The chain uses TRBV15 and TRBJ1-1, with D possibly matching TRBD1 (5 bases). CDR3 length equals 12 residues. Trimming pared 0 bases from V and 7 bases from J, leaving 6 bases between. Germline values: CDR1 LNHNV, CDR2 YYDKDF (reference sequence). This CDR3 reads CATSREGREAFF. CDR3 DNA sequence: TGTGCCACCAGCAGAGAGGGGCGTGAAGCTTTCTTT. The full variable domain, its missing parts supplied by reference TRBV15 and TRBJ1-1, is DAMVIQNPRYQVTQFGKPVTLSCSQTLNHNVMYWYQQKSSQAPKLLFHYYDKDFNNEADTPDNFQSRRPNTSFCFLDIRSPGLGDTAMYLCATSREGREAFFGQGTRLTVV.

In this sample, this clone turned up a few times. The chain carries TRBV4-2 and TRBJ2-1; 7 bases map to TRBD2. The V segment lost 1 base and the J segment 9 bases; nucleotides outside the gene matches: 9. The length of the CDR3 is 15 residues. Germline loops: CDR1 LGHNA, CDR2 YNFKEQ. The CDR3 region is CASSQVQRGRSEQFF. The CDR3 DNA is TGTGCCAGCAGCCAAGTCCAGCGGGGTCGCTCTGAGCAGTTCTTC.

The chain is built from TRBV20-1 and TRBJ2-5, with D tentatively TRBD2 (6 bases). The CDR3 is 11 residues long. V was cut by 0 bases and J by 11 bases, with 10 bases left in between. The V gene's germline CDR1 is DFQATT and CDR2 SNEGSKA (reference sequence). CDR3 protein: CSARDLGTQYF. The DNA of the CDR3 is TGCAGTGCTAGAGATCTCGGGACTCAGTACTTC.

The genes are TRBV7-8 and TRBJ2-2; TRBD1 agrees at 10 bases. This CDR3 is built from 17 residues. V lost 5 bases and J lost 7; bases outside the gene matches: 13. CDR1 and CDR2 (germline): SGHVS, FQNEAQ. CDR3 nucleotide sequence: TGTGCCAGCAGCCCCCGAAGACAGGGGGCGTGGGTCGGGGAGCTGTTTTTT. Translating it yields CASSPRRQGAWVGELFF.

The CDR3 loop reads CASSPRGNSPLHF. CDR3 DNA: TGTGCCAGCAGCCCTCGGGGTAATTCACCCCTCCACTTT. The chain joins TRBV9 to TRBJ1-6, with D uncertain. The CDR3 contains 13 residues. CDR1 and CDR2 (germline): SGDLS, YYNGEE. The ends were cut back, 4 bases at V and 6 bases at J, with 8 bases in the middle.

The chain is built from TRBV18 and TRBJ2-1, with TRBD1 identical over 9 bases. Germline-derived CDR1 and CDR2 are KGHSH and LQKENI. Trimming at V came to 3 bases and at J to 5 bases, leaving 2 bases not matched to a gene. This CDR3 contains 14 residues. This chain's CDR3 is CASSPRDRDNEQFF. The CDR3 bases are TGTGCCAGCTCACCCCGGGACAGGGACAATGAGCAGTTCTTC.

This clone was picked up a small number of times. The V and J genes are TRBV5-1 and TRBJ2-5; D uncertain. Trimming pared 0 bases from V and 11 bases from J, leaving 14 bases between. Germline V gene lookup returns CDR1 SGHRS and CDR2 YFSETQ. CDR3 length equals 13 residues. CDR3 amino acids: CASSLEGPLEQYF. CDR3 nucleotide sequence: TGCGCCAGCAGCTTGGAAGGTCCTTTGGAGCAGTACTTC.